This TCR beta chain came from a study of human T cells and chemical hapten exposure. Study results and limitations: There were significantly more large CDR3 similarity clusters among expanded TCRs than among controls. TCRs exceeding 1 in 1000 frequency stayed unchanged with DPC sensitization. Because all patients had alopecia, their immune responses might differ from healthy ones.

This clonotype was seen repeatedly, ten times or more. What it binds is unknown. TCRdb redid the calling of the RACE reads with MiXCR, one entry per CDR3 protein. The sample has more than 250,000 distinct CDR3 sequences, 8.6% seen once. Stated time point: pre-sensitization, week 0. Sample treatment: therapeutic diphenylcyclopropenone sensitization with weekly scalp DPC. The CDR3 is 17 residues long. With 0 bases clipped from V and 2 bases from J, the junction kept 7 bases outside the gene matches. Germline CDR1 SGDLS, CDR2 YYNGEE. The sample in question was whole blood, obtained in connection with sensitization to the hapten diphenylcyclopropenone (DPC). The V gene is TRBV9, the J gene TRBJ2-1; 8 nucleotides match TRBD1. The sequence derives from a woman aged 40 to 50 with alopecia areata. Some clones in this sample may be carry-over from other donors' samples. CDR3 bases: TGTGCCAGCAGCGTAGAGTTCGGGACAGGTCCCTACAATGAGCAGTTCTTC. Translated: CASSVEFGTGPYNEQFF.